One and the same sample provided the 4 T cell receptor beta chains below, sequenced in a study of cytomegalovirus exposure and HLA in healthy donors. The PCR contained 60 Vbeta and 13 Jbeta primers. Profiling relied on immunoSEQ multiplex PCR, and the TCRdb table lists in-frame clones only, not all of them. The sample's table shows roughly 100,000 clones. The sequencing sample was made of PBMCs. These receptors were taken from a man aged 40-55 years in good health and CMV-seronegative.

The rearrangement uses TRBV6-5 and TRBJ1-2, with 10 bases identical to TRBD1. Germline V CDR1 and CDR2: MNHEY, SVGAGI. The CDR3 is made up of 15 amino acids. V shed 5 bases and J 4 bases; nucleotides not matched to a gene: 7. CDR3 residues: CASSRTGGDVYGYTF. The DNA of the CDR3 is TGTGCCAGCAGTCGGACAGGGGGTGATGTCTATGGCTACACCTTC.

As DNA, the CDR3 is TGTGCCAGTAGTATGGACAGGGCACGGAACACTGAAGCTTTCTTT. Its translation is CASSMDRARNTEAFF. The chain combines TRBV19 with TRBJ1-1; 8 bases are shared with TRBD1. This CDR3 region has 15 residues. J gave up 1 base and V 3 bases, and 4 bases lay outside the gene matches. The germline CDR1 and CDR2 sequences are LNHDA and SQIVND (reference sequence).

The chain recombines TRBV5-8 with TRBJ2-2; perhaps TRBD2 as D (6 bases). The CDR3 is 16 amino acids. Germline CDR1 is SGHTS and CDR2 is YDEGEE. V shed 4 bases and J shed 1 base, with 14 bases lying between them. The CDR3: CASSHGTRENTGELFF. In DNA, the CDR3 is TGTGCCAGCAGCCATGGGACGCGGGAGAACACCGGGGAGCTGTTTTTT. The complete variable domain, with remaining parts taken from reference TRBV5-8 and TRBJ2-2, reads EAGVTQSPTHLIKTRGQQATLRCSPISGHTSVYWYQQALGLGLQFLLWYDEGEERNRGNFPPRFSGRQFPNYSSELNVNALELEDSALYLCASSHGTRENTGELFFGEGSRLTVL.

J is TRBJ2-4 and V is TRBV5-1, with 8 bases aligning to TRBD2. V lost 0 bases to trimming and J lost 7 bases; unmatched junction nucleotides: 6. The CDR3 sequence is 15 residues long. Germline loops: CDR1 SGHRS, CDR2 YFSETQ. CDR3 region: CASSLETGGVNIQYF. The DNA for the CDR3 is TGCGCCAGCAGCTTGGAAACCGGGGGGGTTAACATTCAGTACTTC. The entire variable domain, with the rest obtained from reference TRBV5-1 and TRBJ2-4, is as follows: KAGVTQTPRYLIKTRGQQVTLSCSPISGHRSVSWYQQTPGQGLQFLFEYFSETQRNKGNFPGRFSGRQFSNSRSEMNVSTLELGDSALYLCASSLETGGVNIQYFGAGTRLSVL.